This T cell receptor (beta chain) was retrieved from a study of T cell repertoires in cytomegalovirus infection. Across the study: Well-studied HLA-B-restricted CMV epitopes were used in the study alongside recently identified HLA-C-restricted ones. Public TCR beta signatures provided an indication of both CMV infection and a matching HLA type. Study results and caveats: Individuals carrying CMV plus the relevant HLA were identified by cumulative frequency of public TCR beta families. It was HLA-C-restricted CMV-specific TCR beta clonotypes that dominated the response ex vivo.

TCRdb fed the reads into MiXCR, producing one record per CDR3 protein. This table holds about 270,000 distinct CDR3 sequences, 22% found once. CDR1 and CDR2 from the germline V gene are SGHVS and FNYEAQ. V gave up 5 bases and J gave up 4 bases, with 3 bases separating them. CDR3 length: 11 residues. This clonotype has ten or more counts. Its target is not known. The J gene is TRBJ1-3, the V gene TRBV7-6; no reliable D call. This clonotype was sampled from a human donor in good health (CMV status not recorded). Some clones in this sample may be carry-over from other donors' samples. This specimen consisted of cultured PBMCs, obtained from culture after CMV antigen stimulation. The CDR3 bases are TGTGCCAGCAGCGGAGGAAACACCATATATTTT. This gives the protein CASSGGNTIYF. The whole variable domain, filled in from reference TRBV7-6 and TRBJ1-3, reads GAGVSQSPRYKVTKRGQDVALRCDPISGHVSLYWYRQALGQGPEFLTYFNYEAQQDKSGLPNDRFSAERPEGSISTLTIQRTEQRDSAMYRCASSGGNTIYFGEGSWLTVV.